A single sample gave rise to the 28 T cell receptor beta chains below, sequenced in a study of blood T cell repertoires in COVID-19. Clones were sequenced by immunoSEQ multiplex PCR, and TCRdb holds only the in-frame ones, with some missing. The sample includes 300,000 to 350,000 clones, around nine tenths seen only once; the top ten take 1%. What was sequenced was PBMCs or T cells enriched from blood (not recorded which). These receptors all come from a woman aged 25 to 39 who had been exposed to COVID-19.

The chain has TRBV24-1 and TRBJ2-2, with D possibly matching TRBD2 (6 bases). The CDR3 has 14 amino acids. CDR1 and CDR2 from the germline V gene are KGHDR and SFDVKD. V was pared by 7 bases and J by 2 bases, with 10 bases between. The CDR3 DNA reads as TGTGCCACCAGACACGGGACTAACACCGGGGAGCTGTTTTTT. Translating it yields CATRHGTNTGELFF.

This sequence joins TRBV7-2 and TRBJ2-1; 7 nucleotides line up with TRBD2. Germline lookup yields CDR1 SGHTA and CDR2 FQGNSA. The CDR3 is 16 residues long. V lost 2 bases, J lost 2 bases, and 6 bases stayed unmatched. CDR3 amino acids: CASSLRLAVTYNEQFF. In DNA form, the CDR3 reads TGTGCCAGCAGCTTAAGGCTAGCGGTAACCTACAATGAGCAGTTCTTC.

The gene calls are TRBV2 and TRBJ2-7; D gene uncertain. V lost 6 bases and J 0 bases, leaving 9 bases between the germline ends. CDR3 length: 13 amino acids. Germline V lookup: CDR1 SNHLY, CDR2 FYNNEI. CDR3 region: CASRRTHSYEQYF. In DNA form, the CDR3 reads TGTGCCAGCAGGCGCACGCACTCCTACGAGCAGTACTTC.

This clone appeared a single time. CDR3 sequence: CASSETMWTWTKFF. In nucleotides, the CDR3 is TGTGCCAGCAGTGAAACCATGTGGACCTGGACAAAGTTCTTC. The chain recombines TRBV6-1 with TRBJ2-1; D is possibly TRBD1 (5 bases). CDR1 is MNHNS, CDR2 SASEGT, per germline. Trimming cost V 2 bases and J 14 bases, with 19 bases left between them. This CDR3 is 14 amino acids long.

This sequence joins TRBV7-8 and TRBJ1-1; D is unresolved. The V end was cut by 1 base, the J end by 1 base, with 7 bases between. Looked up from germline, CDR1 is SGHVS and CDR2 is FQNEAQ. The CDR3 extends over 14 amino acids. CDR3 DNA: TGTGCCAGCAGCTTAGGCTGGCAGAACACTGAAGCTTTCTTT. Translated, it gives CASSLGWQNTEAFF. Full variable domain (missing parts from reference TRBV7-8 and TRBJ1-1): GAGVSQSPRYKVAKRGQDVALRCDPISGHVSLFWYQQALGQGPEFLTYFQNEAQLDKSGLPSDRFFAERPEGSVSTLKIQRTQQEDSAVYLCASSLGWQNTEAFFGQGTRLTVV.

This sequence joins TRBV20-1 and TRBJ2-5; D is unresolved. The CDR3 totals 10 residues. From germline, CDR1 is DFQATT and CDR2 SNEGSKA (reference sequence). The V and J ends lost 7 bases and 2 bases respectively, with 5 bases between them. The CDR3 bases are TGCAGTGTATTACAAGAGACCCAGTACTTC. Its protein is CSVLQETQYF.

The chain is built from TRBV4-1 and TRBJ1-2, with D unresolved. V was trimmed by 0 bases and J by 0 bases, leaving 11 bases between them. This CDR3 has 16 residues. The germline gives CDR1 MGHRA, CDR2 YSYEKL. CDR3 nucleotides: TGCGCCAGCAGCCAAGAATGGGCAGTAGCTAACTATGGCTACACCTTC. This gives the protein CASSQEWAVANYGYTF.

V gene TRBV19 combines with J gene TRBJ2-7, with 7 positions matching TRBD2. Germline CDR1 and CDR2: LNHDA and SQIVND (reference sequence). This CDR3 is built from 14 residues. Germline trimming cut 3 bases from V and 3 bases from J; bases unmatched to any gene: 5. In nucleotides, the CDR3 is TGTGCCAGTAGTATCCTCGGCGGGGGCTACGAGCAGTACTTC. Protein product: CASSILGGGYEQYF. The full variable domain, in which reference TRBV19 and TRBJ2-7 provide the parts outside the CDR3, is DGGITQSPKYLFRKEGQNVTLSCEQNLNHDAMYWYRQDPGQGLRLIYYSQIVNDFQKGDIAEGYSVSREKKESFPLTVTSAQKNPTAFYLCASSILGGGYEQYFGPGTRLTVT.

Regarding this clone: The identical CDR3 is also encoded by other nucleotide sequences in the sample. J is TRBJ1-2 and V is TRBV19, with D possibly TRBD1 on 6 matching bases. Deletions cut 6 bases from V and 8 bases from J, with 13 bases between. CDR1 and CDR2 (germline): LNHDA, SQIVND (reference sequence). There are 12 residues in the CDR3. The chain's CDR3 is CASSSDSSGYTF. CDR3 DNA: TGTGCCAGTAGCTCGGACAGCTCCGGCTACACCTTC.

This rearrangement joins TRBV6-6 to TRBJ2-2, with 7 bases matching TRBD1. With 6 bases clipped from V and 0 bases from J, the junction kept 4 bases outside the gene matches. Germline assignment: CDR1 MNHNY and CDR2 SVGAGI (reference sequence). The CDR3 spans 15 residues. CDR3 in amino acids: CASSPTGTNTGELFF. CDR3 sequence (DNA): TGTGCCAGCAGCCCGACAGGGACGAACACCGGGGAGCTGTTTTTT.

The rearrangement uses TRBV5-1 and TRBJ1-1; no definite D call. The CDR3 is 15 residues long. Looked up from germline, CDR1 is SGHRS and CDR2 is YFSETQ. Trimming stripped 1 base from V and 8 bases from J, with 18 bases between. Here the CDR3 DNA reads TGCGCCAGCAGCTTGCGAGGCGGGTCACTTAGGGAAGCTTTCTTT. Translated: CASSLRGGSLREAFF.

The CDR3 DNA sequence: TGTGCCAGCAGCCAATTTGTGACAGGGCAAAATGGCTACACCTTC. Its protein product is CASSQFVTGQNGYTF. The rearrangement uses TRBV3-1 (or the pseudogene TRBV3-2) and TRBJ1-2; TRBD1 aligns across 7 bases. This CDR3 comprises 15 residues. V shed 2 bases, J shed 6 bases, and the junction held 9 bases outside the gene matches. CDR1 and CDR2 (germline): LGHDT, YNNKEL (reference sequence).

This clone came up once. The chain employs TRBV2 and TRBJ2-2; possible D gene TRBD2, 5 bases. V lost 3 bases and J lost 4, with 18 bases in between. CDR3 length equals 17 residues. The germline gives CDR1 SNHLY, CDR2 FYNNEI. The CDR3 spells CASSEVGLRAGTGELFF. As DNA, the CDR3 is TGTGCCAGCAGTGAGGTAGGACTGCGAGCCGGCACCGGGGAGCTGTTTTTT.

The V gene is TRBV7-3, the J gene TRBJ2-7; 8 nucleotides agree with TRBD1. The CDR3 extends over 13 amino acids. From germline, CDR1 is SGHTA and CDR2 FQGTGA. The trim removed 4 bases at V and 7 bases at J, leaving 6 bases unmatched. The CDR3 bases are TGTGCCAGCAGCTCGACAGGGGCCGGAGAGCAGTACTTC. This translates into CASSSTGAGEQYF. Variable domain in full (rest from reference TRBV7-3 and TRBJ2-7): GAGVSQTPSNKVTEKGKYVELRCDPISGHTALYWYRQSLGQGPEFLIYFQGTGAADDSGLPNDRFFAVRPEGSVSTLKIQRTERGDSAVYLCASSSTGAGEQYFGPGTRLTVT.

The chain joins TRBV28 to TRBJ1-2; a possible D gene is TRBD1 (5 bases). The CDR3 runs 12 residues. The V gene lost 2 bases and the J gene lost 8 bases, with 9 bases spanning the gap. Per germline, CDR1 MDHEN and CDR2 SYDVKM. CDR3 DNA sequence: TGTGCCAGCAGTTTAGGGGGGAGCGGCTACACCTTC. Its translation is CASSLGGSGYTF.

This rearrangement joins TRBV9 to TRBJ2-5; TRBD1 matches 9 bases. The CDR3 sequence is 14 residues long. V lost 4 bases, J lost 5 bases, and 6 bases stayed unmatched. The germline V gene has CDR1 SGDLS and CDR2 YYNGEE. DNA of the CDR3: TGTGCCAGCAGCCAAATCGACAGGGGGGAGACCCAGTACTTC. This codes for CASSQIDRGETQYF.

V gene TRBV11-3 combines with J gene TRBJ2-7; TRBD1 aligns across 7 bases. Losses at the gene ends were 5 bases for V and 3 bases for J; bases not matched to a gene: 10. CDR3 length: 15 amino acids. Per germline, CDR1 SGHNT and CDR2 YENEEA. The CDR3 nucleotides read TGTGCCAGCAGCCCAAAGACGGGACAGATCTACGAGCAGTACTTC. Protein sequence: CASSPKTGQIYEQYF. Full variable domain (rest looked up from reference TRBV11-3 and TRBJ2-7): EAGVVQSPRYKIIEKKQPVAFWCNPISGHNTLYWYLQNLGQGPELLIRYENEEAVDDSQLPKDRFSAERLKGVDSTLKIQPAELGDSAVYLCASSPKTGQIYEQYFGPGTRLTVT.

The CDR3 coding sequence is TGTGCCAGTAGTATAGATCCGAGAAGCGGGACCTTCACAGATACGCAGTATTTT. Residues: CASSIDPRSGTFTDTQYF. The V call is TRBV19, the J call TRBJ2-3; 7 nucleotides align to TRBD2. CDR3 length: 18 residues. The V gene end was trimmed by 0 bases and the J gene end by 2 bases; junction bases not matched to a gene: 11. Germline values: CDR1 LNHDA, CDR2 SQIVND (reference sequence).

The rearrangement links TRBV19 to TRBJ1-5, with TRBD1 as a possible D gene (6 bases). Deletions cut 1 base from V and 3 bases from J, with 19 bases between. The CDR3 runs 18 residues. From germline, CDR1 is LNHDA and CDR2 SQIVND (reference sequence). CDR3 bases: TGTGCCAGTAGTATAGTAGGGATTGGACAGACATTCAATCAGCCCCAGCATTTT. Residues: CASSIVGIGQTFNQPQHF.

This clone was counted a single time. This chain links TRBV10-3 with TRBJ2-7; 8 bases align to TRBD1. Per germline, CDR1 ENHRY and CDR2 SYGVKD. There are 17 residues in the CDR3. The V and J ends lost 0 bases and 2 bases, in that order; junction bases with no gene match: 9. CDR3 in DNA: TGTGCCATCAGTGAGTCTCAGGGCAGGGGGCTAACCTACGAGCAGTACTTC. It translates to CAISESQGRGLTYEQYF.

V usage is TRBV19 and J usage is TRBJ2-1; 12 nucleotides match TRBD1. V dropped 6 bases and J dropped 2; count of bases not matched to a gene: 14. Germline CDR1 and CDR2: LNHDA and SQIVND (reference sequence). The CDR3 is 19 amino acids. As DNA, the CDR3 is TGTGCCAGTAGCGGACGGGACAGGGGGCGTCCGGGGACCTACAATGAGCAGTTCTTC. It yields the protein CASSGRDRGRPGTYNEQFF.

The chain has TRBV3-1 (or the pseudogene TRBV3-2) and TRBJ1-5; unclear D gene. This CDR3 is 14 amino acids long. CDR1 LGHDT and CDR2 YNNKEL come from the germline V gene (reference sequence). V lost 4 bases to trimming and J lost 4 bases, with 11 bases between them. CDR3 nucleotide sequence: TGTGCCAGCAGCCCAAAGGCGGGGAATCAGCCCCAGCATTTT. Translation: CASSPKAGNQPQHF.

The CDR3 region has the DNA TGTGCCAGCAGCTGGGCCACAGGGGGCGTATGGACCGGGGAGCTGTTTTTT. Its protein product is CASSWATGGVWTGELFF. This chain links TRBV7-2 with TRBJ2-2; 9 nucleotides line up with TRBD1. V gave up 4 bases and J gave up 5 bases; unmatched junction bases: 11. Germline loops: CDR1 SGHTA, CDR2 FQGNSA. This CDR3 spans 17 amino acids. Full variable domain (outside the CDR3, taken from reference TRBV7-2 and TRBJ2-2): GAGVSQSPSNKVTEKGKDVELRCDPISGHTALYWYRQSLGQGLEFLIYFQGNSAPDKSGLPSDRFSAERTGGSVSTLTIQRTQQEDSAVYLCASSWATGGVWTGELFFGEGSRLTVL.

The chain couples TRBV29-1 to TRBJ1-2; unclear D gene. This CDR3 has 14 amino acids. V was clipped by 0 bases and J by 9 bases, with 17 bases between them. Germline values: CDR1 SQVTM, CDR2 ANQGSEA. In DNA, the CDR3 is TGCAGCGTTGAAGATCGTAGCCCATGGCCAAGCTACACCTTC. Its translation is CSVEDRSPWPSYTF.

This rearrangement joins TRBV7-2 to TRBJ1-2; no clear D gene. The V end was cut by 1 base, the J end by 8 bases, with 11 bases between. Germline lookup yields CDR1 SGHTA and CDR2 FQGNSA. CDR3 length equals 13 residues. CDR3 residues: CASSLVLVRGYTF. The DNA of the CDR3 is TGTGCCAGCAGCTTAGTTTTGGTCCGGGGCTACACCTTC.

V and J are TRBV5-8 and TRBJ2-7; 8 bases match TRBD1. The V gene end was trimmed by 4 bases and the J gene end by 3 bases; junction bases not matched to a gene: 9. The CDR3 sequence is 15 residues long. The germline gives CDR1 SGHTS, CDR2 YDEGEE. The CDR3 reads CASSGRTGLVYEQYF. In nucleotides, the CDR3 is TGTGCCAGCAGCGGGAGGACAGGGTTGGTCTACGAGCAGTACTTC.

The DNA of the CDR3 is TGTGCCAGCTCACCCGGACTAGCGGGACCCGGGGACAATGAGCAGTTCTTC. It is translated as CASSPGLAGPGDNEQFF. The chain couples TRBV18 to TRBJ2-1; TRBD2 aligns across 12 bases. Germline trimming cut 3 bases from V and 5 bases from J; bases unmatched to any gene: 8. CDR3 size: 17 residues. Germline V gene lookup returns CDR1 KGHSH and CDR2 LQKENI.

The CDR3 DNA follows: TGTGCCAGCAGCCCAGGGGTCCGAGAGACCCAGTACTTC. This encodes CASSPGVRETQYF. The chain combines TRBV11-2 with TRBJ2-5; D perhaps matches TRBD1 (6 bases). Trimming took off 5 bases at V and 4 bases at J, with 11 bases between the two ends. Germline loops: CDR1 SGHAT, CDR2 FQNNGV. The CDR3 length is 13 residues.